Presented here are 2 T cell receptor beta chains from one specimen sequenced in a study of T-cell memory formation after mild COVID-19. TCRdb reprocessed the 5' RACE reads via MiXCR and lists one record per CDR3 protein. Among a few hundred thousand distinct CDR3 sequences, 10% were seen once, and the ten largest hold around 2.9%. The sample was PBMCs or a T cell subset sorted from them (not recorded which). These receptors were collected from a man younger than 35 who had mild COVID-19 (a few samples of this study predate the infection). Cell type and time point are not known.

This clonotype was counted at least ten times. This chain joins TRBV4-3 and TRBJ1-1; the match to TRBD1 covers 11 bases. This CDR3 comprises 13 residues. J was trimmed by 12 bases and V by 3 bases; bases with no gene match: 6. Per germline, CDR1 LGHNA and CDR2 YSLEER. The CDR3 spells CASSQGDRGRTFF. The CDR3, as DNA: TGCGCCAGCAGCCAGGGGGACAGGGGGAGGACTTTCTTT.

This clonotype was counted at least ten times. The CDR3 DNA reads TGTGCCAGCAGCCGCCGACTAGCGGGGGTGGAGACCCAGTACTTC. Translating it yields CASSRRLAGVETQYF. The chain couples TRBV6-2 or TRBV6-3 to TRBJ2-5; 12 bases are shared with TRBD2. Germline V gene lookup returns CDR1 MNHEY and CDR2 SVGEGT. The V gene end was trimmed by 6 bases and the J gene end by 5 bases; junction bases not matched to a gene: 7. The CDR3 loop spans 15 amino acids.